Each of the 2 T cell receptor beta chains below was sequenced from the same sample in a study of T cell repertoires in cytomegalovirus infection. TCRdb called the reads again in MiXCR, with one record for every CDR3 protein. The table shows 310,000 or so distinct CDR3 sequences, with roughly 25% occurring only once. These receptors are not linked to any known antigen. Source: cultured PBMCs, taken from culture after CMV antigen stimulation. The source is a human donor in good health (CMV status not recorded). Some clones in this sample may be carry-over from other donors' samples.

The genes are TRBV6-2 or TRBV6-3 and TRBJ1-2, with 8 bases aligning to TRBD1. Losses at the gene ends were 1 base for V and 0 bases for J; bases not matched to a gene: 1. Germline V CDR1 and CDR2: MNHEY, SVGEGT. CDR3 length equals 15 residues. CDR3 DNA: TGTGCCAGCAGTTACTACAGGGGGGCTAACTATGGCTACACCTTC. Encoded protein: CASSYYRGANYGYTF.

A few counts support this clonotype. The V call is TRBV19, the J call TRBJ2-1; TRBD2 matches 7 bases. The CDR3 has 16 amino acids. Trimming cost V 5 bases and J 3 bases; bases outside gene matches: 10. Germline V gene lookup returns CDR1 LNHDA and CDR2 SQIVND (reference sequence). In DNA, the CDR3 is TGTGCCAGTAGTGACGTCTCGGCGGGAGTCTACAATGAGCAGTTCTTC. Protein sequence: CASSDVSAGVYNEQFF.